This T cell receptor (beta chain) came from a study of cytomegalovirus exposure and HLA in healthy donors. As for the study in general: The approximately 120 validation repertoires were reported in a later analysis to have been generated on the same platform as the roughly 670 first-cohort repertoires.

CDR1 and CDR2 from the germline V gene are WSHSY and SAAADI. The germline V and J ends were trimmed by 4 bases and 3 bases, with 7 bases remaining between them. The CDR3 totals 12 residues. Note on this clone: What it binds is not known.

The study's findings and limits: The classifier reportedly diagnosed cytomegalovirus status with high specificity and sensitivity. Most TCRs appeared rarely, but some public TCRs recurred in many donors. Approximately 160 TCR beta chains were listed as cytomegalovirus-associated.

The assay was immunoSEQ multiplex PCR, and TCRdb's table has in-frame clones only and misses some. The sample contains 230,000 or so clones, almost 90% of which appear only once. This TCR was recovered from a young woman in good health and CMV-seronegative. This chain uses TRBV10-2 with TRBJ2-7, with D uncertain. Sequencing was carried out using PBMCs. The CDR3 region is CASSVSVYEQYF. DNA of the CDR3: TGCGCCAGCAGTGTATCAGTCTACGAGCAGTACTTC.